This T cell receptor beta chain is from a study of T cells in Graves' hyperthyroidism and ophthalmopathy. Across the study: Initial diagnosis, before any treatment, was when peripheral blood was collected.

The investigators amplified TCR beta CDR3 regions from RNA transcripts. The TCR CDR3 first-round RT-PCR relied on the HTBI primer set. TCRdb passed the multiplex PCR reads through MiXCR, listing each CDR3 protein once. Of over 450,000 distinct CDR3 sequences listed, around 15% were seen once; the top ten hold less than 20%. This clonotype has more than one count but fewer than ten. The CDR3 loop spans 14 amino acids. Germline CDR1 and CDR2: MGHRA and YSYEKL. The V end was cut by 2 bases, the J end by 5 bases, with 10 bases between. Sequencing was performed on blood. The gene calls are TRBV4-1 and TRBJ2-1; D is undetermined. The clonotype originates from a woman between 18 and 29 years old with Graves' hyperthyroidism. The CDR3 DNA reads TGCGCCAGCAGCCAACCCCTAGGGAACAATGAGCAGTTCTTC. As protein: CASSQPLGNNEQFF.